These T cell receptor beta chains were read from a single sample in a study of cytomegalovirus exposure and HLA in healthy donors. The table came from immunoSEQ multiplex PCR; TCRdb's copy has only in-frame clones and leaves some out. The sample lists tens of thousands of clones; more than 70% were seen once. Sequencing was carried out using PBMCs. Receptors were obtained from a woman between 18 and 29 years old in good health and CMV-seronegative. CDR3s include the opening cysteine and the closing phenylalanine or tryptophan. Fields, in order: clone size, D gene, V gene, J gene, CDR3 protein, CDR3 DNA. A D gene is named only where the DNA matches it firmly. The listing skips clone size in some rows; elsewhere it reads once, few, many or a size class.

clone_size: -
d_call: -
v_call: TRBV5-6
j_call: TRBJ1-1
cdr3_aa: CASSFSEGTEAFF
cdr3_nt: TGTGCCAGCAGCTTTTCGGAGGGGACTGAAGCTTTCTTT

clone_size: -
d_call: TRBD1
v_call: TRBV19
j_call: TRBJ2-5
cdr3_aa: CASSPRAGGVETQYF
cdr3_nt: TGTGCCAGTAGTCCCCGGGCAGGGGGCGTAGAGACCCAGTACTTC

clone_size: -
d_call: -
v_call: TRBV15
j_call: TRBJ2-5
cdr3_aa: CATSRVLPKETQYF
cdr3_nt: TGTGCCACCAGCAGAGTGCTACCGAAAGAGACCCAGTACTTC

clone_size: -
d_call: -
v_call: TRBV5-8
j_call: TRBJ1-5
cdr3_aa: CASTRERVRGQPQHF
cdr3_nt: TGTGCCAGCACGCGGGAGAGGGTAAGAGGACAGCCCCAGCATTTT

clone_size: -
d_call: -
v_call: TRBV19
j_call: TRBJ1-3
cdr3_aa: CASSIGELLSGNTIYF
cdr3_nt: TGTGCCAGTAGTATAGGAGAGCTACTCTCTGGAAACACCATATATTTT

clone_size: -
d_call: TRBD2
v_call: TRBV4-2
j_call: TRBJ2-2
cdr3_aa: CASSQELGLAGFVGTGELFF
cdr3_nt: TGTGCCAGCAGCCAAGAACTGGGTCTAGCGGGATTCGTAGGCACCGGGGAGCTGTTTTTT

clone_size: -
d_call: TRBD2
v_call: TRBV7-2
j_call: TRBJ2-2
cdr3_aa: CASSSRTSGRGNTGELFF
cdr3_nt: TGTGCCAGCAGCTCCAGGACTAGCGGGAGGGGTAACACCGGGGAGCTGTTTTTT

clone_size: -
d_call: -
v_call: TRBV19
j_call: TRBJ2-1
cdr3_aa: CASSMVVNEQFF
cdr3_nt: TGTGCCAGTAGTATGGTAGTGAATGAGCAGTTCTTC

clone_size: -
d_call: TRBD2
v_call: TRBV15
j_call: TRBJ2-3
cdr3_aa: CATSRDPGSGLIGGASTQYF
cdr3_nt: TGTGCCACCAGCAGAGATCCAGGTTCGGGACTTATCGGGGGGGCGAGTACGCAGTATTTT

clone_size: -
d_call: TRBD1
v_call: TRBV6-6
j_call: TRBJ1-1
cdr3_aa: CASSYQRTGDTEAFF
cdr3_nt: TGTGCCAGCAGTTATCAAAGGACAGGGGACACTGAAGCTTTCTTT

clone_size: -
d_call: TRBD1
v_call: TRBV7-9
j_call: TRBJ2-5
cdr3_aa: CAEETGGETQYF
cdr3_nt: TGTGCCGAGGAGACAGGGGGTGAGACCCAGTACTTC

clone_size: -
d_call: -
v_call: TRBV5-6
j_call: TRBJ2-1
cdr3_aa: CASSSTVSSYNEQFF
cdr3_nt: TGTGCCAGCAGCTCTACGGTAAGCTCCTACAATGAGCAGTTCTTC

clone_size: -
d_call: -
v_call: TRBV5-1
j_call: TRBJ2-6
cdr3_aa: CASMEGSGANVLTF
cdr3_nt: TGCGCCAGCATGGAGGGCAGTGGGGCCAACGTCCTGACTTTC

clone_size: -
d_call: TRBD1
v_call: TRBV5-6
j_call: TRBJ1-1
cdr3_aa: CASSRDRGTAGGTEAFF
cdr3_nt: TGTGCCAGCAGCCGGGACAGGGGTACAGCTGGGGGCACTGAAGCTTTCTTT

clone_size: -
d_call: TRBD2
v_call: TRBV10-1
j_call: TRBJ2-7
cdr3_aa: CASSVSGSGEQYF
cdr3_nt: TGCGCCAGCAGTGTTAGCGGGAGTGGCGAGCAGTACTTC

clone_size: -
d_call: TRBD2
v_call: TRBV7-9
j_call: TRBJ2-3
cdr3_aa: CASSPTSGRYRDTQYF
cdr3_nt: TGTGCCAGCAGCCCGACTAGCGGGAGGTACAGAGATACGCAGTATTTT

clone_size: -
d_call: TRBD2
v_call: TRBV19
j_call: TRBJ2-1
cdr3_aa: CASSVTSESNEQFF
cdr3_nt: TGTGCCAGTAGTGTGACTAGCGAGTCCAATGAGCAGTTCTTC

clone_size: -
d_call: -
v_call: TRBV7-8
j_call: TRBJ2-7
cdr3_aa: CASSLGRFQYEQYF
cdr3_nt: TGTGCCAGCAGCTTAGGGCGGTTCCAATACGAGCAGTACTTC

clone_size: -
d_call: -
v_call: TRBV6-5
j_call: TRBJ1-5
cdr3_aa: CASGDNRNQPQHF
cdr3_nt: TGTGCCAGCGGGGACAATCGCAATCAGCCCCAGCATTTT

clone_size: -
d_call: -
v_call: TRBV21-1
j_call: TRBJ1-2
cdr3_aa: CARLDRTYYGYTF
cdr3_nt: TGTGCCAGACTAGACAGGACCTACTATGGCTACACCTTC

clone_size: few
d_call: -
v_call: TRBV27
j_call: TRBJ1-6
cdr3_aa: CASSTNQGANSPLHF
cdr3_nt: TGTGCCAGCAGTACCAATCAAGGGGCTAATTCACCCCTCCACTTT

clone_size: -
d_call: -
v_call: TRBV6-1
j_call: TRBJ2-7
cdr3_aa: CASSPTDSYEQYF
cdr3_nt: TGTGCCAGCAGCCCCACAGATTCCTACGAGCAGTACTTC

clone_size: -
d_call: -
v_call: TRBV7-9
j_call: TRBJ2-7
cdr3_aa: CASGDQRVSYEQYF
cdr3_nt: TGTGCCAGCGGAGATCAGCGGGTATCCTACGAGCAGTACTTC

clone_size: -
d_call: -
v_call: TRBV7-7
j_call: TRBJ1-4
cdr3_aa: CASSPGRGNEKLFF
cdr3_nt: TGTGCCAGCAGTCCTGGCAGGGGTAATGAAAAACTGTTTTTT

clone_size: -
d_call: -
v_call: TRBV2
j_call: TRBJ2-3
cdr3_aa: CASRGGDTDTQYF
cdr3_nt: TGTGCCAGCAGAGGGGGTGACACAGATACGCAGTATTTT

clone_size: -
d_call: -
v_call: TRBV19
j_call: TRBJ2-2
cdr3_aa: CASSIETTGELFF
cdr3_nt: TGTGCCAGTAGTATAGAGACAACCGGGGAGCTGTTTTTT

clone_size: -
d_call: -
v_call: TRBV28
j_call: TRBJ2-3
cdr3_aa: CASRPGHHTDTQYF
cdr3_nt: TGTGCCAGCAGACCGGGACACCACACAGATACGCAGTATTTT

clone_size: many
d_call: TRBD2
v_call: TRBV7-2
j_call: TRBJ2-3
cdr3_aa: CASSPLAGGTDTQYF
cdr3_nt: TGTGCCAGCAGCCCTCTAGCGGGAGGCACAGATACGCAGTATTTT

clone_size: -
d_call: TRBD1
v_call: TRBV30
j_call: TRBJ1-1
cdr3_aa: CAWSVPFGQAHRGAFF
cdr3_nt: TGTGCCTGGAGTGTACCCTTTGGACAGGCCCATAGGGGGGCTTTCTTT

clone_size: -
d_call: TRBD2
v_call: TRBV2
j_call: TRBJ2-5
cdr3_aa: CASRRRTSVQETQYF
cdr3_nt: TGTGCCAGCAGGCGTAGGACTAGCGTACAAGAGACCCAGTACTTC

clone_size: once
d_call: TRBD1
v_call: TRBV18
j_call: TRBJ1-3
cdr3_aa: CASSPGQGGNTIYF
cdr3_nt: TGTGCCAGCTCACCCGGACAGGGAGGAAACACCATATATTTT

clone_size: -
d_call: TRBD1
v_call: TRBV7-6
j_call: TRBJ2-4
cdr3_aa: CASSLAGTGGQGAKNIQYF
cdr3_nt: TGTGCCAGCAGCTTAGCAGGGACAGGGGGCCAGGGGGCCAAAAACATTCAGTACTTC

clone_size: -
d_call: -
v_call: TRBV2
j_call: TRBJ2-5
cdr3_aa: CASSAQVEETQYF
cdr3_nt: TGTGCCAGCAGTGCACAGGTGGAAGAGACCCAGTACTTC

clone_size: -
d_call: TRBD1
v_call: TRBV4-1
j_call: TRBJ2-1
cdr3_aa: CASAPGQSYNEQFF
cdr3_nt: TGCGCCAGCGCCCCGGGACAGTCATACAATGAGCAGTTCTTC

clone_size: -
d_call: -
v_call: TRBV30
j_call: TRBJ2-1
cdr3_aa: CAWSKGLNNEQFF
cdr3_nt: TGTGCCTGGAGTAAGGGACTTAACAATGAGCAGTTCTTC

clone_size: -
d_call: TRBD2
v_call: TRBV10-3
j_call: TRBJ2-1
cdr3_aa: CAISDPASGGSWNEQFF
cdr3_nt: TGTGCCATCAGTGACCCGGCATCGGGCGGGAGCTGGAATGAGCAGTTCTTC

clone_size: -
d_call: -
v_call: TRBV30
j_call: TRBJ1-1
cdr3_aa: CAWNQRMNTEAFF
cdr3_nt: TGTGCCTGGAATCAGCGGATGAACACTGAAGCTTTCTTT

clone_size: -
d_call: TRBD2
v_call: TRBV28
j_call: TRBJ2-5
cdr3_aa: CASSFLLAGEQETQYF
cdr3_nt: TGTGCCAGCAGTTTTCTACTAGCGGGGGAACAAGAGACCCAGTACTTC

clone_size: -
d_call: TRBD2
v_call: TRBV9
j_call: TRBJ2-5
cdr3_aa: CASSVGGGSTETQYF
cdr3_nt: TGTGCCAGCAGCGTAGGGGGCGGGAGCACTGAGACCCAGTACTTC

clone_size: -
d_call: -
v_call: TRBV28
j_call: TRBJ1-3
cdr3_aa: CASIQWGHDTIYF
cdr3_nt: TGTGCCAGCATCCAATGGGGGCATGACACCATATATTTT

clone_size: -
d_call: TRBD2
v_call: TRBV18
j_call: TRBJ2-7
cdr3_aa: CASSLTSGASYEQYF
cdr3_nt: TGTGCCAGCTCACTGACTAGCGGAGCTTCCTACGAGCAGTACTTC

clone_size: -
d_call: TRBD2
v_call: TRBV15
j_call: TRBJ2-5
cdr3_aa: CATSRDVGGAQYF
cdr3_nt: TGTGCCACCAGCAGAGATGTGGGGGGGGCCCAGTACTTC

clone_size: -
d_call: TRBD2
v_call: TRBV2
j_call: TRBJ2-3
cdr3_aa: CASSEGGGWADTQYF
cdr3_nt: TGTGCCAGCAGTGAAGGCGGGGGGTGGGCAGATACGCAGTATTTT

clone_size: -
d_call: TRBD2
v_call: TRBV6-1
j_call: TRBJ2-1
cdr3_aa: CASSGEARGSKSYNEQFF
cdr3_nt: TGTGCCAGCAGTGGGGAGGCCCGCGGGAGTAAATCCTACAATGAGCAGTTCTTC

clone_size: -
d_call: -
v_call: TRBV18
j_call: TRBJ2-7
cdr3_aa: CASSPPWQGGEQYF
cdr3_nt: TGTGCCAGCTCACCACCGTGGCAGGGGGGCGAGCAGTACTTC

clone_size: -
d_call: -
v_call: TRBV4-1
j_call: TRBJ1-4
cdr3_aa: CASSQDEGTNEKLFF
cdr3_nt: TGCGCCAGCAGCCAAGATGAGGGAACTAATGAAAAACTGTTTTTT

clone_size: -
d_call: TRBD1
v_call: TRBV6-4
j_call: TRBJ2-2
cdr3_aa: CASRTGGTGELFF
cdr3_nt: TGTGCCAGCAGGACAGGGGGGACCGGGGAGCTGTTTTTT

clone_size: -
d_call: TRBD2
v_call: TRBV7-6
j_call: TRBJ2-5
cdr3_aa: CASSLGERGETQYF
cdr3_nt: TGTGCCAGCAGCTTAGGGGAGCGGGGAGAGACCCAGTACTTC

clone_size: -
d_call: TRBD1
v_call: TRBV6-5
j_call: TRBJ1-3
cdr3_aa: CASSRQGSGNTIYF
cdr3_nt: TGTGCCAGCAGTCGACAGGGGTCGGGAAACACCATATATTTT

clone_size: -
d_call: -
v_call: TRBV19
j_call: TRBJ1-2
cdr3_aa: CASSIDSTTFYTF
cdr3_nt: TGTGCCAGTAGTATCGACAGTACTACGTTCTACACCTTC

clone_size: -
d_call: TRBD1
v_call: TRBV19
j_call: TRBJ2-7
cdr3_aa: CASSQRGQGAQEQYF
cdr3_nt: TGTGCCAGTAGCCAGAGGGGACAGGGGGCGCAGGAGCAGTACTTC

clone_size: -
d_call: -
v_call: TRBV5-1
j_call: TRBJ1-6
cdr3_aa: CASSFEGGYNSPLHF
cdr3_nt: TGCGCCAGCAGCTTCGAGGGTGGCTATAATTCACCCCTCCACTTT

clone_size: -
d_call: -
v_call: TRBV6-5
j_call: TRBJ1-4
cdr3_aa: CASSTVGSGNEKLFF
cdr3_nt: TGTGCCAGCAGTACGGTTGGTTCAGGGAATGAAAAACTGTTTTTT

clone_size: -
d_call: -
v_call: TRBV27
j_call: TRBJ2-7
cdr3_aa: CASRPEANTGLEQYF
cdr3_nt: TGTGCCAGCAGGCCCGAGGCTAATACAGGGTTGGAGCAGTACTTC